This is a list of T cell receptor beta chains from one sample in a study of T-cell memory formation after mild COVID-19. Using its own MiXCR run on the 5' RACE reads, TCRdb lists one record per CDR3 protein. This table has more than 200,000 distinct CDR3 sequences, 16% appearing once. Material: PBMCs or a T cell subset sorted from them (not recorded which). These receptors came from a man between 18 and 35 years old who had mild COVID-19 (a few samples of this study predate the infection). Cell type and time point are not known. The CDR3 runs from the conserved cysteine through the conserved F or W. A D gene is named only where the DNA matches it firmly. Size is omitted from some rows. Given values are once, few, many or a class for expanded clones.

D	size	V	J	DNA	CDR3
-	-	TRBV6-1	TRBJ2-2	TGTGCCAGCAGTCCCGAGGCAAGGGGCTTAGACACCGGGGAGCTGTTTTTT	CASSPEARGLDTGELFF
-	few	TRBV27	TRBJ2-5	TGTGCCAGGAGAATCCGGGGCGATTCCTTC	CARRIRGDSF
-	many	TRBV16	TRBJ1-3	TGTGCCAGCAGCCAATCCAGGCCCTCTGGAAACACCATATATTTT	CASSQSRPSGNTIYF
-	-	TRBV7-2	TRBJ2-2	TGTGCCAGTAGCTTTTCTTACAGAAACACCGGGGAGCTGTTTTTT	CASSFSYRNTGELFF
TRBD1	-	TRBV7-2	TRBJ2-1	TGTGCCAGCAGTCCAGCCCGACAGGGACGGGAGTTCTTC	CASSPARQGREFF
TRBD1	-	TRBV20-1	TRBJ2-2	TGCAGTTTCGGACAGGGGAACACCGGGGAGCTGTTTTTT	CSFGQGNTGELFF
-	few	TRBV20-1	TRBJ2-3	TGCAGTGCTAAACAGGGTCGGAGCACAGATACGCAGTATTTT	CSAKQGRSTDTQYF
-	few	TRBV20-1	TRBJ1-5	TGCAGTGCTAGCCCCGGGGGGTCCATAAGGGGCAATCAGCCCCAGCATTTT	CSASPGGSIRGNQPQHF
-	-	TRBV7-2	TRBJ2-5	TGTGCCAGCAGCTCCACGGGGGTCCCAGAGACCCAGTACTTC	CASSSTGVPETQYF
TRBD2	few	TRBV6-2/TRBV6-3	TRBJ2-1	TGTGCCAGCAGTTACTCCCCTCACCTAGCGGACAATGAGCAGTTCTTC	CASSYSPHLADNEQFF
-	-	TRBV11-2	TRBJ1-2	TGTGCCAGCAGCACCTTATCCACGGATAACTATGGCTACACCTTC	CASSTLSTDNYGYTF
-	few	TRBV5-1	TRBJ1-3	TGCGCCAGCAGCTTGATGGCAGGGATGGGAAACACCATATATTTT	CASSLMAGMGNTIYF
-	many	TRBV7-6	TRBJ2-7	TGTGCCAGCAGCTTAGAGTCAGGTAACCCCCGCGAGCAGTACTTC	CASSLESGNPREQYF
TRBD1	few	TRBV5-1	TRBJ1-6	TGCGCCAGCAGCACGGACAGGCATGGTTCACCCCTCCACTTT	CASSTDRHGSPLHF
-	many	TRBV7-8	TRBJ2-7	TGTGCCAGCAGCTTAGCGGAAGTTGGGAGAAAGCAGTACTTC	CASSLAEVGRKQYF
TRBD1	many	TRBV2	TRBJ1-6	TGTGCCAGCAGAGGGACAGGATCACCCCTCCACTTT	CASRGTGSPLHF
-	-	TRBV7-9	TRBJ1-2	TGTGCCAGCAGCCGGGAGGGCAGCGGTGGCTACACCTTC	CASSREGSGGYTF
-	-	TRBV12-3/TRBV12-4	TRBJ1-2	TGTGCCAGCAGTTCAGGGGCCTTGTGGGGCTACACCTTC	CASSSGALWGYTF
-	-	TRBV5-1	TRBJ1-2	TGCGCCAGCAGCCTTACAGGGAACTCTCAATATGGCTACACCTTC	CASSLTGNSQYGYTF
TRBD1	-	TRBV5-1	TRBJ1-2	TGCGCCAGCAGCCTACAGGGGCGGGATGGCTACACCTTC	CASSLQGRDGYTF
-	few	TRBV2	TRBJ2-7	TGTGCCAGCAGTGAATCCATCTCGACAGCAGCCTACGAGCAGTACTTC	CASSESISTAAYEQYF
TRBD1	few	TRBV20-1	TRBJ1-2	TGCAGTGCCGTGGGACAGGGGAGCTACACCTTC	CSAVGQGSYTF
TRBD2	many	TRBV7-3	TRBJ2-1	TGTGCCAGCAGCTTAGGGGGGGATGAGCAGTTCTTC	CASSLGGDEQFF
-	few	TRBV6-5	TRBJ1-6	TGTGCCAGCAGTTACAATCAGTGGGTCTCACCCCTCCACTTT	CASSYNQWVSPLHF
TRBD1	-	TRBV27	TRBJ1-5	TGTGCCAGCAGAAAACAGGGGATTCAGCAGCCCCAGCATTTT	CASRKQGIQQPQHF
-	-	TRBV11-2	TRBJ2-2	TGTGCCAGCAGCTCGCGCGGGTGGGACCTAGAAGCGAACACCGGGGGGCTGTTTTTT	CASSSRGWDLEANTGGLFF
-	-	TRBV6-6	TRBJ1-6	TGTGCCCTTGGCGCCAATTCACCCCTCCACTTT	CALGANSPLHF
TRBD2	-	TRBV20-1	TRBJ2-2	TGCAGTGCCAGGCGGGGGAGACTGAACACCGGGGAGCTGTTTTTT	CSARRGRLNTGELFF
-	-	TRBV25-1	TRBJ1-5	TGTGCCAGCAGTGGCCCCACAGGGTTTGGTCAGCCCCAGCATTTT	CASSGPTGFGQPQHF
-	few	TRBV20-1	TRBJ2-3	TGCAGTGCTAGGAATGACGCAGATACGCAGTATTTT	CSARNDADTQYF
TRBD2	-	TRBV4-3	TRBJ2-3	TGCGCCAGCAGCCAGATAGCGGGGGCCCACACAGATACGCAGTATTTT	CASSQIAGAHTDTQYF